The rows below give T cell receptor beta chains drawn from one sample of a study of CD8 T cells in ankylosing spondylitis. MiXCR, applied by TCRdb to the 5' RACE reads, yields one record per CDR3 protein. Among under 550,000 distinct CDR3 sequences listed, 25% to 30% were seen once. The sample was blood, either unsorted or a sorted T cell fraction (not recorded which). These receptors were obtained from a male donor with ankylosing spondylitis. Each CDR3 is given with its conserved first and last residue. A D gene is named only where the DNA matches it firmly. The listing skips clone size in some rows; elsewhere it reads once, few, many or a size class.

v_gene,j_gene,d_gene,abundance,len,CDR3aa,CDR3nt
TRBV5-1,TRBJ2-3,TRBD1,few,14,CASRDDRGSDTQYF,TGCGCCAGCAGGGATGACAGGGGTTCAGATACGCAGTATTTT
TRBV20-1,TRBJ2-3,TRBD1,.,15,CSASGQGIDTDTQYF,TGCAGTGCTAGCGGACAGGGTATCGACACAGATACGCAGTATTTT
TRBV30,TRBJ2-1,TRBD2,.,16,CAWSPLSGLAGNEQFF,TGTGCCTGGAGTCCCCTTAGTGGACTAGCGGGTAATGAGCAGTTCTTC
TRBV15,TRBJ2-1,.,many,15,CATSRQTASYNEQFF,TGTGCCACCAGCAGGCAAACGGCCTCCTACAATGAGCAGTTCTTC
TRBV7-2,TRBJ2-3,.,few,13,CASTPTRLYTQYF,TGTGCCAGCACCCCGACTAGGTTATATACGCAGTATTTT
TRBV24-1,TRBJ2-1,.,.,15,CATSAQGGSYNEQFF,TGTGCCACCAGTGCGCAGGGGGGGTCCTACAATGAGCAGTTCTTC
TRBV24-1,TRBJ2-6,.,.,15,CATGDTRSGANVLTF,TGTGCCACGGGGGACACCCGCTCTGGGGCCAACGTCCTGACTTTC
TRBV12-3/TRBV12-4,TRBJ2-3,TRBD2,once,15,CASRVAGYPPDTQYF,TGTGCCAGCAGGGTAGCGGGATATCCCCCAGATACGCAGTATTTT
TRBV10-1,TRBJ1-1,TRBD1,.,13,CASRTGRDTEAFF,TGCGCCAGCAGGACAGGGAGGGACACTGAAGCTTTCTTT
TRBV7-6,TRBJ2-7,.,.,12,CASSPGFYEQYF,TGTGCCAGCAGCCCAGGGTTCTACGAGCAGTACTTC
TRBV27,TRBJ2-7,TRBD2,.,16,CANLARTSGSNYEQYF,TGTGCCAACCTCGCCAGGACTAGCGGGAGTAACTACGAGCAGTACTTC
TRBV3-1,TRBJ1-1,.,.,14,CASSRRGPNTEAFF,TGTGCCAGCAGCAGACGGGGGCCGAACACTGAAGCTTTCTTT
TRBV11-1,TRBJ1-6,.,few,15,CASSPVAEGNSPLHF,TGTGCCAGCAGCCCTGTTGCGGAAGGGAATTCACCCCTCCACTTT
TRBV5-1,TRBJ1-1,.,many,11,CASSLGGEAFF,TGTGCCAGCAGTCTAGGGGGTGAAGCTTTCTTT
TRBV7-9,TRBJ2-1,TRBD2,.,16,CASRPPGAGGSHEQFF,TGTGCCAGCAGGCCCCCTGGAGCGGGAGGATCCCATGAGCAGTTCTTC
TRBV30,TRBJ2-3,.,.,13,CAWSGDGTDTQYF,TGTGCCTGGAGTGGGGACGGCACAGATACGCAGTATTTT